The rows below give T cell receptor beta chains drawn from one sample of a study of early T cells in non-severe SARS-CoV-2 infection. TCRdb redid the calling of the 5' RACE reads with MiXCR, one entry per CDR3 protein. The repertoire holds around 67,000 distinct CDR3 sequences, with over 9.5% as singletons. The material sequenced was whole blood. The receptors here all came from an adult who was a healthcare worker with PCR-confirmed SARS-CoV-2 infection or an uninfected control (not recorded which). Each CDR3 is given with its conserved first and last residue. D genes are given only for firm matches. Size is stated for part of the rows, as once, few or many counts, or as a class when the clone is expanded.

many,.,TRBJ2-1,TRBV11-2,CASSPRSWGVYEQFF,TGTGCCAGCAGCCCCCGGTCATGGGGGGTCTATGAGCAGTTCTTC
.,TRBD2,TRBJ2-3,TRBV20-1,CSARFSGRISDTQYF,TGCAGTGCTAGATTTTCCGGGAGGATCTCAGATACGCAGTATTTT
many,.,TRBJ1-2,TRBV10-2,CASSVRENYGYTF,TGCGCCAGCAGTGTCAGGGAGAACTATGGCTACACCTTC
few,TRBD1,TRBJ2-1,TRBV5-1,CASSSPGTGAYNEQFF,TGCGCCAGCAGCTCCCCAGGGACAGGGGCCTACAATGAGCAGTTCTTC
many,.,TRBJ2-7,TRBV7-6,CASTLGAQSYEQYF,TGTGCCAGCACCCTCGGGGCCCAGAGTTACGAGCAGTACTTC
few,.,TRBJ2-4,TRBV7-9,CASTGPPNENIQYF,TGTGCCAGCACGGGACCCCCTAATGAGAACATTCAGTACTTC
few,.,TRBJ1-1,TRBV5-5,CASSLWQGILSDKEAFF,TGTGCCAGCAGCTTGTGGCAGGGGATACTCAGTGATAAGGAAGCTTTCTTT
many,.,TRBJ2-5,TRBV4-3,CASSQVGGQETQYF,TGCGCCAGCAGCCAAGTGGGCGGACAAGAGACCCAGTACTTC
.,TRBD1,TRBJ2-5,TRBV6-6,CASSYSGTGRWDQETQYF,TGTGCCAGCAGTTACTCGGGGACAGGTCGATGGGACCAAGAGACCCAGTACTTC
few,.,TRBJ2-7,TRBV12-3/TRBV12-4,CASSLGPFPYEQYF,TGTGCCAGCAGTTTAGGGCCTTTTCCCTACGAGCAGTACTTC
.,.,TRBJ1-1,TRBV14,CASSQDFGTEAFF,TGTGCCAGCAGCCAAGACTTCGGCACTGAAGCTTTCTTT
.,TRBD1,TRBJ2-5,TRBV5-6,CASSPGQGWQETQYF,TGTGCCAGCAGCCCGGGACAGGGTTGGCAAGAGACCCAGTACTTC
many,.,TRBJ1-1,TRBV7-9,CASIPSAAGGGEAFF,TGTGCCAGCATCCCATCGGCCGCAGGTGGTGGTGAAGCTTTCTTT
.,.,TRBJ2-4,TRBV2,CASMTGTPGMDIQYF,TGTGCCAGCATGACCGGGACTCCCGGGATGGACATTCAGTACTTC
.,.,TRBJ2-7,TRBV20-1,CSASRGNEQYF,TGCAGTGCTAGTCGCGGGAACGAGCAGTACTTC
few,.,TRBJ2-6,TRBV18,CASSTRGVGSAGANVLTF,TGTGCCAGCTCAACCCGCGGGGTCGGATCTGCTGGGGCCAACGTCCTGACTTTC
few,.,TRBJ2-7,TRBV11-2,CASSPPGSAGKYEQYF,TGTGCCAGCAGCCCCCCGGGGAGTGCGGGCAAATACGAGCAGTACTTC
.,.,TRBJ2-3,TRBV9,CASSPETGILDTQYF,TGTGCCAGCAGCCCCGAAACTGGAATCCTGGATACGCAGTATTTT
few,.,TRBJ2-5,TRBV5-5,CASTPHGDETQYF,TGTGCCAGCACCCCTCACGGGGACGAGACCCAGTACTTC
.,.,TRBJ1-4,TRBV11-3,CASSLPGLNEKLFF,TGTGCCAGCAGCTTGCCGGGACTTAATGAAAAACTGTTTTTT
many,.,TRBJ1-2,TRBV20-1,CSARVSGQNDGYTF,TGCAGTGCTAGAGTATCTGGACAGAACGATGGCTACACCTTC
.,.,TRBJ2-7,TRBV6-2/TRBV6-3,CASSSPGLNHEQYF,TGTGCCAGCAGTTCACCGGGACTCAACCACGAGCAGTACTTC
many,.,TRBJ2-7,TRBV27,CASSNFGVPYEQYF,TGTGCCAGCAGCAATTTCGGCGTTCCCTACGAGCAGTACTTC
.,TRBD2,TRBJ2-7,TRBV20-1,CSARGDYGTYF,TGCAGTGCTAGGGGGGACTACGGAACGTACTTC
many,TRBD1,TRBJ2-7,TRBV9,CASSVGTGLVYEQYF,TGTGCCAGCAGCGTAGGGACAGGGTTGGTCTACGAGCAGTACTTC
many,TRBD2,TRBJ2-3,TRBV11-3,CASSFSGSTDTQYF,TGTGCCAGCAGCTTTAGCGGGAGCACAGATACGCAGTATTTT
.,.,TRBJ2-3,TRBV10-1,CASSDISRTLTDTQYF,TGCGCCAGCAGTGATATCTCGAGGACCCTCACAGATACGCAGTATTTT
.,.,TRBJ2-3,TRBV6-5,CASSYSIPATDTQYF,TGTGCCAGCAGTTACTCGATCCCAGCGACAGATACGCAGTATTTC
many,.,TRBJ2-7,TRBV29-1,CSVEAGGGDEQYF,TGCAGCGTTGAGGCAGGGGGAGGGGACGAGCAGTACTTC
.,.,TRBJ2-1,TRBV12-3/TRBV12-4,CASSLARDGNEQFF,TGTGCCAGCAGTTTAGCCCGTGACGGCAATGAGCAGTTCTTC
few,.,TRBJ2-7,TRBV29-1,CSVDSAGSYEQYF,TGCAGCGTTGATTCGGCAGGGAGCTACGAGCAGTACTTC
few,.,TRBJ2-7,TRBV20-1,CSARASGYSYEQYF,TGCAGTGCTAGAGCTAGTGGGTACTCCTACGAGCAGTACTTC
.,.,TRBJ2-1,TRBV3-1,CASSRTTSSDEQFF,TGTGCCAGCAGCCGAACCACTAGCTCGGATGAGCAGTTCTTC
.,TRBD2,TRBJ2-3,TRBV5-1,CASSLALSGGNPDTQYF,TGCGCCAGCAGCTTGGCATTGAGCGGGGGGAACCCAGATACGCAGTATTTT
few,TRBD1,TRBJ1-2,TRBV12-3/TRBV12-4,CASSFGRGNYGYTF,TGTGCCAGCAGTTTTGGCAGGGGGAACTATGGCTACACCTTC
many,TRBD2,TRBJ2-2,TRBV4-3,CASSLSGLAGNTGELFF,TGCGCCAGCAGCCTTTCCGGGCTAGCGGGTAACACCGGGGAGCTGTTTTTT
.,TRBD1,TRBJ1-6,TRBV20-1,CSAREAGDRGMAPLHF,TGCAGTGCTCGGGAGGCGGGGGACAGGGGAATGGCACCCCTCCACTTT
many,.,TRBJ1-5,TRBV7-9,CASSLGVSDQPQHF,TGTGCCAGCAGCTTAGGGGTTTCGGATCAGCCCCAGCATTTT
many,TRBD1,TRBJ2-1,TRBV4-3,CASSQDSLQGTEQFF,TGCGCCAGCAGCCAAGATAGCCTACAGGGGACTGAGCAGTTCTTC
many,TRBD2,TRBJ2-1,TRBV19,CASSGLAGGYNEQFF,TGTGCCAGTAGTGGACTAGCGGGTGGGTACAATGAGCAGTTCTTC
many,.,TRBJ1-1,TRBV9,CASSRRGLNTEAFF,TGTGCCAGCAGCAGGAGGGGCCTAAACACTGAAGCTTTCTTT
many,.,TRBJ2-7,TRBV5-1,CASRSPDYEQYF,TGCGCCAGCAGGAGTCCGGACTACGAGCAGTACTTC
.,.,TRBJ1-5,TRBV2,CASTKGGQPQHF,TGTGCCAGCACAAAAGGAGGTCAGCCCCAGCATTTT
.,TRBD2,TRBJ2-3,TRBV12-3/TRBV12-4,CASSPLRGGAPDTQYF,TGTGCCAGCAGTCCGTTGCGCGGGGGGGCTCCAGATACGCAGTATTTT
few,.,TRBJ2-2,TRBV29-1,CSVRPGMNTGELFF,TGCAGCGTCCGGCCCGGGATGAACACCGGGGAGCTGTTTTTT
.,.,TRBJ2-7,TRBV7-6,CASSRGRPYEQYF,TGTGCCAGCAGCCGGGGTAGACCTTACGAGCAGTACTTC
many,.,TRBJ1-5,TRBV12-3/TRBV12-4,CASSRENQPQHF,TGTGCCAGCAGCCGAGAAAATCAGCCCCAGCATTTT
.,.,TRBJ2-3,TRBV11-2,CASSLSGERGDTQYF,TGTGCCAGCAGCCTTAGCGGAGAGAGAGGGGATACGCAGTATTTT
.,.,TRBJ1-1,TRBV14,CASSHQIQANTEAFF,TGTGCCAGCAGCCACCAGATACAGGCGAACACTGAAGCTTTCTTT
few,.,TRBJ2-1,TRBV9,CASSVDTYSYNEQFF,TGTGCCAGCAGCGTAGACACTTACTCCTACAATGAGCAGTTCTTC
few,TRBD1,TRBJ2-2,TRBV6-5,CASSGGTGKTGELFF,TGTGCCAGCAGCGGCGGGACAGGGAAAACCGGGGAGCTGTTTTTT
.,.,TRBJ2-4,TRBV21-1,CASSKELRDRVSQIIQYF,TGTGCCAGCAGCAAAGAGCTCCGGGACAGGGTCTCTCAAATCATTCAGTACTTC
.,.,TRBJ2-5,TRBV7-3,CASGQTYQETQYF,TGTGCCAGCGGACAGACGTACCAAGAGACCCAGTACTTC
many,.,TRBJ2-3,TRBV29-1,CSVDPGQDTQYF,TGCAGCGTTGATCCGGGCCAAGATACGCAGTATTTT
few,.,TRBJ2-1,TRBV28,CASNQGYNEQFF,TGTGCCAGCAACCAGGGTTACAATGAGCAGTTCTTC
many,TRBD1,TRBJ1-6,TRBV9,CASSRGQGISPLHF,TGTGCCAGCAGCCGGGGACAGGGGATCTCACCCCTCCACTTT
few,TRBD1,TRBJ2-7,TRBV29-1,CSVGGQGLYEQYF,TGCAGCGTGGGGGGACAGGGCTTATACGAGCAGTACTTC
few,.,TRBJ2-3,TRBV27,CASSFGWADTQYF,TGTGCCAGCAGTTTTGGGTGGGCAGATACGCAGTATTTT
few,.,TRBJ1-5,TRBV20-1,CSASTGYSNQPQHF,TGCAGTGCTAGCACAGGGTATAGCAATCAGCCCCAGCATTTT